This T cell receptor (beta chain) was recovered during a study of shared clonotypes between healthy human individuals. Whole-study results and caveats: The represented genetic and exposure-history diversity was limited by the small number of donors. Generation probability values for non-shared clonotypes were lower than those for clonotypes shared by all four donors.

Sequencing was performed with immunoSEQ multiplex PCR; in TCRdb, only in-frame clones are kept and a portion is missing. The sample carries more than 1 million clones, about 84% recorded once. The germline CDR1 and CDR2 sequences are SGHNT and YYREEE (reference sequence). Trimming took 4 bases from V and 5 from J; bases not matched to a gene: 5. The CDR3 has 14 amino acids. The donors were adults (healthy and HIV-negative) with no recent acute infections or vaccinations. Concerning this clone: Its target is not known.

This chain connects TRBV5-4 to TRBJ2-7; 11 bases line up with TRBD2. Material: memory CD4+ T cells from PBMCs. The subset is: CD45RA-negative fraction. The sequence came from a man younger than 30 in good health. Some clones in this sample may be carry-over from other donors' samples. The CDR3 loop is CASSPSGRSNEQYF. The CDR3 region has the DNA TGTGCCAGCAGCCCTAGCGGGAGGTCCAACGAGCAGTACTTC. Combining the CDR3 with reference TRBV5-4 and TRBJ2-7 gives the whole variable domain ETGVTQSPTHLIKTRGQQVTLRCSSQSGHNTVSWYQQALGQGPQFIFQYYREEENGRGNFPPRFSGLQFPNYSSELNVNALELDDSALYLCASSPSGRSNEQYFGPGTRLTVT.